The rows below give T cell receptor beta chains drawn from one sample of a study of blood T cell repertoires in COVID-19. Produced via immunoSEQ multiplex PCR; TCRdb's table is partial and in-frame only. The sample shows roughly 340,000 clones, roughly nine tenths of them seen only once. The sample taken for sequencing was PBMCs or T cells enriched from blood (not recorded which). The source of these receptors is a young man who had recovered from COVID-19. The CDR3 runs from the conserved cysteine through the conserved F or W. D genes are given only for firm matches. A row's size may be missing; if present it is once, few, many or a size class.

d_gene: TRBD2
abundance: once
v_gene: TRBV7-8
j_gene: TRBJ2-3
CDR3aa: CASSFTSGGAGTDTQYF
CDR3nt: TGTGCCAGCAGCTTTACTAGCGGGGGTGCGGGCACAGATACGCAGTATTTT

d_gene: TRBD1
abundance: .
v_gene: TRBV19
j_gene: TRBJ1-2
CDR3aa: CASSRETGANYGYTF
CDR3nt: TGTGCCAGTAGCAGGGAGACAGGGGCTAACTATGGCTACACCTTC

d_gene: .
abundance: few
v_gene: TRBV12-3/TRBV12-4
j_gene: TRBJ1-5
CDR3aa: CAIVRGNQPQHF
CDR3nt: TGTGCCATCGTAAGGGGTAATCAGCCCCAGCATTTT

d_gene: TRBD1
abundance: few
v_gene: TRBV12-3/TRBV12-4
j_gene: TRBJ1-6
CDR3aa: CASSPNRGSLHF
CDR3nt: TGTGCCAGCAGCCCGAACAGGGGTTCCCTCCACTTT

d_gene: .
abundance: .
v_gene: TRBV7-9
j_gene: TRBJ2-7
CDR3aa: CASSLGSQAAAYEQYF
CDR3nt: TGTGCCAGCAGCTTAGGGAGCCAAGCGGCGGCCTACGAGCAGTACTTC

d_gene: .
abundance: .
v_gene: TRBV5-1
j_gene: TRBJ2-5
CDR3aa: CASSLAVRAGETQYF
CDR3nt: TGCGCCAGCAGCTTGGCGGTCAGGGCCGGAGAGACCCAGTACTTC

d_gene: .
abundance: .
v_gene: TRBV6-5
j_gene: TRBJ1-1
CDR3aa: CASSFRPRDTEAFF
CDR3nt: TGTGCCAGCAGTTTTCGACCTCGGGACACTGAAGCTTTCTTT

d_gene: TRBD1
abundance: .
v_gene: TRBV18
j_gene: TRBJ1-2
CDR3aa: CASSGSTGTDSAF
CDR3nt: TGTGCCAGCTCAGGATCTACCGGGACAGATAGTGCTTTC

d_gene: .
abundance: .
v_gene: TRBV4-2
j_gene: TRBJ2-2
CDR3aa: CASSQDDIANTGELFF
CDR3nt: TGTGCCAGCAGCCAAGACGACATAGCGAACACCGGGGAGCTGTTTTTT

d_gene: .
abundance: .
v_gene: TRBV9
j_gene: TRBJ1-5
CDR3aa: CASSPGNQPQHF
CDR3nt: TGTGCCAGCAGCCCGGGCAATCAGCCCCAGCATTTT

d_gene: TRBD1
abundance: .
v_gene: TRBV12-5
j_gene: TRBJ2-1
CDR3aa: CASGYAGQGSNEQFF
CDR3nt: TGTGCTAGTGGGTACGCGGGACAGGGTTCTAATGAGCAGTTCTTC

d_gene: TRBD1
abundance: .
v_gene: TRBV29-1
j_gene: TRBJ1-1
CDR3aa: CSVGPTTGGWGTEAFF
CDR3nt: TGCAGCGTTGGACCAACGACAGGGGGCTGGGGCACTGAAGCTTTCTTT

d_gene: .
abundance: .
v_gene: TRBV13
j_gene: TRBJ2-7
CDR3aa: CASSLVAGVVGEQYF
CDR3nt: TGTGCCAGCAGCTTAGTGGCAGGGGTGGTAGGCGAGCAGTACTTC

d_gene: TRBD1
abundance: .
v_gene: TRBV27
j_gene: TRBJ1-5
CDR3aa: CASRGAGQGGNQPQHF
CDR3nt: TGTGCCAGCCGTGGCGCCGGACAGGGTGGCAATCAGCCCCAGCATTTT

d_gene: .
abundance: .
v_gene: TRBV3-1/TRBV3-2
j_gene: TRBJ2-1
CDR3aa: CASSHDGYNEQFF
CDR3nt: TGTGCCAGCAGCCATGACGGGTACAATGAGCAGTTCTTC

d_gene: TRBD1
abundance: .
v_gene: TRBV25-1
j_gene: TRBJ1-5
CDR3aa: CASSGQGGQPQHF
CDR3nt: TGTGCCAGCAGTGGACAGGGTGGACAGCCCCAGCATTTT

d_gene: .
abundance: few
v_gene: TRBV4-2
j_gene: TRBJ1-5
CDR3aa: CASSQDPQVQQPQHF
CDR3nt: TGTGCCAGCAGCCAAGATCCACAGGTCCAGCAGCCCCAGCATTTT

d_gene: TRBD1
abundance: .
v_gene: TRBV7-6
j_gene: TRBJ2-2
CDR3aa: CASSSGTGVSGELFF
CDR3nt: TGTGCCAGCAGCTCCGGGACAGGGGTCTCCGGGGAGCTGTTTTTT

d_gene: .
abundance: .
v_gene: TRBV5-6
j_gene: TRBJ2-2
CDR3aa: CASSLTTGELFF
CDR3nt: TGTGCCAGCAGCTTAACAACCGGGGAGCTGTTTTTT

d_gene: TRBD1
abundance: once
v_gene: TRBV6-5
j_gene: TRBJ1-2
CDR3aa: CASSQQGQLPTF
CDR3nt: TGTGCCAGCAGTCAACAGGGACAGCTCCCCACCTTC

d_gene: TRBD2
abundance: .
v_gene: TRBV3-1/TRBV3-2
j_gene: TRBJ2-3
CDR3aa: CASSPDSGVADTQYF
CDR3nt: TGTGCCAGCAGCCCCGATAGCGGGGTGGCAGATACGCAGTATTTT

d_gene: TRBD2
abundance: .
v_gene: TRBV18
j_gene: TRBJ2-6
CDR3aa: CASSPPPSGLSGANVLTF
CDR3nt: TGTGCCAGCTCACCCCCCCCTAGCGGCCTCTCTGGGGCCAACGTCCTGACTTTC

d_gene: .
abundance: .
v_gene: TRBV4-3
j_gene: TRBJ1-4
CDR3aa: CASSPGEGEKLFF
CDR3nt: TGCGCCAGCAGCCCCGGCGAGGGTGAAAAACTGTTTTTT

d_gene: .
abundance: once
v_gene: TRBV24-1
j_gene: TRBJ2-7
CDR3aa: CATSGTQAYEQYF
CDR3nt: TGTGCCACCTCCGGGACTCAAGCCTACGAGCAGTACTTC

d_gene: .
abundance: .
v_gene: TRBV5-4
j_gene: TRBJ1-1
CDR3aa: CASSSGMGRTEAFF
CDR3nt: TGTGCCAGCAGCTCGGGGATGGGGAGGACTGAAGCTTTCTTT

d_gene: .
abundance: .
v_gene: TRBV4-1
j_gene: TRBJ1-1
CDR3aa: CASSQGKMNTEAFF
CDR3nt: TGCGCCAGCAGCCAAGGTAAAATGAACACTGAAGCTTTCTTT

d_gene: .
abundance: .
v_gene: TRBV3-1/TRBV3-2
j_gene: TRBJ2-1
CDR3aa: CASSQGGGPVNEQFF
CDR3nt: TGTGCCAGCAGCCAAGGAGGGGGTCCGGTCAATGAGCAGTTCTTC

d_gene: .
abundance: .
v_gene: TRBV7-2
j_gene: TRBJ2-7
CDR3aa: CASSSQIGGEQYF
CDR3nt: TGTGCCAGCAGCTCCCAAATAGGGGGCGAGCAGTACTTC

d_gene: .
abundance: .
v_gene: TRBV7-8
j_gene: TRBJ2-7
CDR3aa: CASSFTLGEQYF
CDR3nt: TGTGCCAGCAGCTTTACTCTCGGCGAGCAGTACTTC

d_gene: TRBD1
abundance: .
v_gene: TRBV5-1
j_gene: TRBJ2-3
CDR3aa: CASSTGTGDLYTDTQYF
CDR3nt: TGCGCCAGCAGCACGGGGACAGGGGACCTTTACACAGATACGCAGTATTTT

d_gene: .
abundance: .
v_gene: TRBV24-1
j_gene: TRBJ2-7
CDR3aa: CATSNGYEQYF
CDR3nt: TGTGCCACCAGTAACGGCTACGAGCAGTACTTC

d_gene: .
abundance: .
v_gene: TRBV5-1
j_gene: TRBJ2-7
CDR3aa: CASSLEDSGYEQYF
CDR3nt: TGCGCCAGCAGCTTGGAGGACAGTGGGTACGAGCAGTACTTC

d_gene: .
abundance: .
v_gene: TRBV6-4
j_gene: TRBJ2-7
CDR3aa: CASSDGVTGVLYEQYF
CDR3nt: TGTGCCAGCAGTGACGGTGTGACGGGGGTTCTCTACGAGCAGTACTTC

d_gene: .
abundance: few
v_gene: TRBV30
j_gene: TRBJ2-7
CDR3aa: CAWTSGYRAYEQYF
CDR3nt: TGTGCCTGGACGTCAGGGTACAGGGCCTACGAGCAGTACTTC

d_gene: .
abundance: .
v_gene: TRBV7-2
j_gene: TRBJ2-6
CDR3aa: CASSRGSSGANVLTF
CDR3nt: TGTGCCAGCAGCAGGGGATCCTCTGGGGCCAACGTCCTGACTTTC

d_gene: TRBD2
abundance: .
v_gene: TRBV4-2
j_gene: TRBJ2-2
CDR3aa: CASSQVPGSGGLNTGELFF
CDR3nt: TGTGCCAGCAGCCAAGTTCCGGGAAGCGGGGGGCTGAACACCGGGGAGCTGTTTTTT

d_gene: .
abundance: .
v_gene: TRBV28
j_gene: TRBJ2-7
CDR3aa: CASSPTSIEQYF
CDR3nt: TGTGCCAGCAGTCCGACTTCCATCGAGCAGTACTTC

d_gene: TRBD1
abundance: .
v_gene: TRBV18
j_gene: TRBJ2-7
CDR3aa: CASSLDRVWYEQYF
CDR3nt: TGTGCCAGCTCACTCGACAGGGTGTGGTACGAGCAGTACTTC

d_gene: .
abundance: .
v_gene: TRBV7-9
j_gene: TRBJ1-2
CDR3aa: CASSLDLSYGYTF
CDR3nt: TGTGCCAGCAGCTTAGATCTCAGCTATGGCTACACCTTC

d_gene: TRBD2
abundance: .
v_gene: TRBV14
j_gene: TRBJ2-6
CDR3aa: CASSRLRTSGRSGANVLTF
CDR3nt: TGTGCCAGCAGCCGCCTCCGGACTAGCGGGAGGTCTGGGGCCAACGTCCTGACTTTC

d_gene: .
abundance: .
v_gene: TRBV18
j_gene: TRBJ2-7
CDR3aa: CASSPPPTGEQYF
CDR3nt: TGTGCCAGCTCACCACCCCCGACGGGCGAGCAGTACTTC

d_gene: TRBD1
abundance: .
v_gene: TRBV6-1
j_gene: TRBJ1-5
CDR3aa: CASSDRGNQPQHF
CDR3nt: TGTGCCAGCAGTGACAGGGGGAATCAGCCCCAGCATTTT